This TCR beta chain was recovered during a study of T cell responses to AZD1222 COVID-19 vaccine. Germline lookup yields CDR1 SGHTA and CDR2 FQGNSA. Trimming at V came to 5 bases and at J to 7 bases, leaving 10 bases not matched to a gene. This CDR3 region has 15 residues. Of note for this clone: The target antigen is unknown.

Here immunoSEQ multiplex PCR was the method, and the copy in TCRdb shows in-frame clones only, minus some. The sample consists of 110,000 or so clones, more than 70% of them appearing once. Study-wide results and caveats: A mostly white British donor set with more females was recruited, and clonal diversity was possibly underestimated. Samples come after the peak T cell response, not at day 14. Spike was spanned by vaccine-associated CD4 TCRs, which were dominant at 160-218 and 743-854.

This clonotype originated in an adult who received the AZD1222 COVID-19 vaccine. The chain joins TRBV7-2 to TRBJ1-4; TRBD1 matches at 7 bases. Here the sequenced sample was peripheral blood, taken 28 days after the second AZD1222 dose. The chain's CDR3 is CASSPQTGDGEKLFF. For the CDR3, the DNA is TGTGCCAGCAGCCCCCAAACAGGGGATGGTGAAAAACTGTTTTTT. The full variable domain, its missing parts supplied by reference TRBV7-2 and TRBJ1-4, is GAGVSQSPSNKVTEKGKDVELRCDPISGHTALYWYRQSLGQGLEFLIYFQGNSAPDKSGLPSDRFSAERTGGSVSTLTIQRTQQEDSAVYLCASSPQTGDGEKLFFGSGTQLSVL.